The entry below gives a single TCR beta chain sequence along with its context. The source of the sample is a study of cytomegalovirus exposure and HLA in healthy donors. The PCR had 60 Vbeta and 13 Jbeta primers. The protocol was immunoSEQ multiplex PCR, while the TCRdb copy is restricted to in-frame clones and leaves out a portion. Its clone listing holds approximately 120,000 clones. The source is a man aged 18 to 30 in good health and CMV-seronegative. Material: PBMCs.

The CDR3 DNA follows: TGTGCCTGGAGTATTAGCGGGGGGGCCGGAGTGACCCAGTACTTC. This encodes CAWSISGGAGVTQYF. The chain employs TRBV30 and TRBJ2-5, with 11 nucleotides matching TRBD2. V lost 2 bases, J lost 7 bases, and 9 bases stayed unmatched. Germline-derived CDR1 and CDR2 are GTSNPN and SVGIG (reference sequence). The CDR3 spans 15 residues.